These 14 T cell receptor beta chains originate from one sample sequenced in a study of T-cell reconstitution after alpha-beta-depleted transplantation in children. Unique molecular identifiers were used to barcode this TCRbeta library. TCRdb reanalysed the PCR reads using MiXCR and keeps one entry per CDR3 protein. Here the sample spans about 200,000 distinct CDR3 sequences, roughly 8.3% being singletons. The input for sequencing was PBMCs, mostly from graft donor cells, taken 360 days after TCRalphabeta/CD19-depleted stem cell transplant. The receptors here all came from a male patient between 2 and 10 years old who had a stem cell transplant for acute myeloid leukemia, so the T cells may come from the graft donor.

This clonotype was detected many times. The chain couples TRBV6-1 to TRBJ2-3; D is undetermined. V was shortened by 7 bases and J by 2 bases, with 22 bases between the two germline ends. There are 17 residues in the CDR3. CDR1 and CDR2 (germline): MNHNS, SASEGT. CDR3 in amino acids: CASTGRSLRSYTDTQYF. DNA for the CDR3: TGTGCCAGCACGGGTCGGTCCCTACGAAGTTACACAGATACGCAGTATTTT.

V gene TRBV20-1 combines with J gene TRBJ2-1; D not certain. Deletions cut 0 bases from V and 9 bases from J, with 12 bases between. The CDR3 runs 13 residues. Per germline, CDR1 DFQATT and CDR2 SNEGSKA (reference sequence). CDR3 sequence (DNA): TGCAGTGCTAGAGATTCCACCTTAGGTGAGCAGTTCTTC. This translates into CSARDSTLGEQFF.

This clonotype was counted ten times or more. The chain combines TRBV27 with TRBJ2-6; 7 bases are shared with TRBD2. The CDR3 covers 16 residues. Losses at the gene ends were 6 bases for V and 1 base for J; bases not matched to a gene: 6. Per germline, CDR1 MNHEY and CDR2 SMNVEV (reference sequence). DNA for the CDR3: TGTGCCAGCAGCAGCCGGGGACTATCTGGGGCCAACGTCCTGACTTTC. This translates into CASSSRGLSGANVLTF.

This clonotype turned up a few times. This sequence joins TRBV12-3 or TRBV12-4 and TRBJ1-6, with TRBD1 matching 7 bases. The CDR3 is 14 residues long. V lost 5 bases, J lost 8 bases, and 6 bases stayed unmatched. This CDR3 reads CASSHRGADSPLHF. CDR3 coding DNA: TGTGCCAGCAGTCACAGGGGTGCGGATTCACCCCTCCACTTT.

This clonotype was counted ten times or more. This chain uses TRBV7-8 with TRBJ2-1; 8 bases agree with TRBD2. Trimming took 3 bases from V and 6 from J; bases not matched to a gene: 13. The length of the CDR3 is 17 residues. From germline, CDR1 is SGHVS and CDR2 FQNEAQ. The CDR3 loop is CASSFGASGYLTNEQFF. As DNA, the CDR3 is TGTGCCAGCAGCTTTGGGGCTAGCGGGTACCTCACCAATGAGCAGTTCTTC.

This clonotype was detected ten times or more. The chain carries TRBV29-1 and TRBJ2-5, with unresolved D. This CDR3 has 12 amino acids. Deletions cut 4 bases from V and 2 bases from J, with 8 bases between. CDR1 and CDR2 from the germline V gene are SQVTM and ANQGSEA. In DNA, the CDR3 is TGCAGCGTTGGCGGCCCGCAAGAGACCCAGTACTTC. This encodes CSVGGPQETQYF.

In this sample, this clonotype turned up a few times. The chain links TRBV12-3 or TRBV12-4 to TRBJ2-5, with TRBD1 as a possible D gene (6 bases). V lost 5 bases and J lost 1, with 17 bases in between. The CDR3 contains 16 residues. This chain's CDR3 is CASSTSPGVLQETQYF. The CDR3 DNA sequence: TGTGCCAGCAGTACGAGCCCAGGGGTCCTCCAAGAGACCCAGTACTTC.

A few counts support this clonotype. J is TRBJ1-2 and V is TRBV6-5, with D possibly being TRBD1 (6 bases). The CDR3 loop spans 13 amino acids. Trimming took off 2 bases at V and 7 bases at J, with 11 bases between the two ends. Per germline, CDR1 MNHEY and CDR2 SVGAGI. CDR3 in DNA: TGTGCCAGCAGTTACGGGGGGGCAACTGGCTACACCTTC. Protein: CASSYGGATGYTF.

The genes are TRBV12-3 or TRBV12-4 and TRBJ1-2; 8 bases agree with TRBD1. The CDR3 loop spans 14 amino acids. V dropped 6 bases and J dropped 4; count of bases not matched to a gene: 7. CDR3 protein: CASSTGQGGYGYTF. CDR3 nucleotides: TGTGCCAGCAGCACCGGACAGGGTGGCTATGGCTACACCTTC.

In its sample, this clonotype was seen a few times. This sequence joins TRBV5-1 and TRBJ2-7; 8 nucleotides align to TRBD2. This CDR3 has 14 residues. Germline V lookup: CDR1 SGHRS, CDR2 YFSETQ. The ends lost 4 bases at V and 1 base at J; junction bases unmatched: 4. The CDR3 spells CASSPGGPSYEQYV. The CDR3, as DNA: TGCGCCAGCAGCCCGGGGGGGCCTTCCTACGAGCAGTACGTC.

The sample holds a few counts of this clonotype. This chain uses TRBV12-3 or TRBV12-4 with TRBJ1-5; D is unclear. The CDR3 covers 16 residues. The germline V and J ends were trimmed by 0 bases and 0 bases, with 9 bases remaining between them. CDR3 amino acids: CASSLARGLSNQPQHF. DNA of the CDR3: TGTGCCAGCAGTTTAGCGCGTGGGCTTAGCAATCAGCCCCAGCATTTT.

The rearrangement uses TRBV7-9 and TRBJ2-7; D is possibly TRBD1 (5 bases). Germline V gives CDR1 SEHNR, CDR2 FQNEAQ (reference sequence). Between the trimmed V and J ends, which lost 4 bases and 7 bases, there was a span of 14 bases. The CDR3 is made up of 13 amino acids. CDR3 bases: TGTGCCAGCAGCTCTTACAGGTTCTGGGAGCAGTACGTC. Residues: CASSSYRFWEQYV.

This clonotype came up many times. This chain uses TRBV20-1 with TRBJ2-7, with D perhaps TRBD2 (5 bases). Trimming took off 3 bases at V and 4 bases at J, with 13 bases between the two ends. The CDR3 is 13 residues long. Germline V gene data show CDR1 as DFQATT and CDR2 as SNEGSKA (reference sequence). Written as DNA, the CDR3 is TGCAGTGCTAGGACGGGAAGGAGGTACGAGCAGTACTTC. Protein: CSARTGRRYEQYF.

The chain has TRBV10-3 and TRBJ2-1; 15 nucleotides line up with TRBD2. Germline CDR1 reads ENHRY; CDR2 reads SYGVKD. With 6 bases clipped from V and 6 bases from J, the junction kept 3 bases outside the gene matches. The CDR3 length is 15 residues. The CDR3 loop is CAISQGLAGGNEQFF. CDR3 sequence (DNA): TGTGCCATCAGCCAGGGACTAGCGGGGGGCAATGAGCAGTTCTTC.